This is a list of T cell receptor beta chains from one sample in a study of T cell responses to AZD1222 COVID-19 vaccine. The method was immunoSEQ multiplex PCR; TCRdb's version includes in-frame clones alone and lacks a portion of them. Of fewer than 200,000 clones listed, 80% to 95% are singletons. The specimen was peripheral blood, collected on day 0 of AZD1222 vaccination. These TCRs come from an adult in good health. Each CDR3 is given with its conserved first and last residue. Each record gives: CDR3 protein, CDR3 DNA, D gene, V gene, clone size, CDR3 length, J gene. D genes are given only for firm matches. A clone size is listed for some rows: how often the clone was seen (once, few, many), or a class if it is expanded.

CDR3aa: CASSQDGTGFYGYTF
CDR3nt: TGCGCCAGCAGCCAAGACGGGACAGGGTTTTATGGCTACACCTTC
d_gene: TRBD1
v_gene: TRBV4-1
abundance: .
len: 15
j_gene: TRBJ1-2

CDR3aa: CSYTGGAGQPQHF
CDR3nt: TGCAGCTACACGGGGGGCGCGGGACAGCCCCAGCATTTT
d_gene: .
v_gene: TRBV29-1
abundance: .
len: 13
j_gene: TRBJ1-5

CDR3aa: CASSQDLLAGAYNEQFF
CDR3nt: TGCGCCAGCAGCCAAGATCTGCTAGCGGGGGCCTACAATGAGCAGTTCTTC
d_gene: TRBD2
v_gene: TRBV4-3
abundance: .
len: 17
j_gene: TRBJ2-1

CDR3aa: CASSPFGGAGETQYF
CDR3nt: TGTGCCAGCTCCCCGTTCGGGGGGGCCGGAGAGACCCAGTACTTC
d_gene: TRBD2
v_gene: TRBV18
abundance: .
len: 15
j_gene: TRBJ2-5

CDR3aa: CASSYWTDYEQYF
CDR3nt: TGCGCCAGCAGCTACTGGACAGACTACGAGCAGTACTTC
d_gene: .
v_gene: TRBV5-1
abundance: .
len: 13
j_gene: TRBJ2-7

CDR3aa: CASSLLPNQETQYF
CDR3nt: TGTGCCAGCAGCTTGTTGCCAAACCAAGAGACCCAGTACTTC
d_gene: .
v_gene: TRBV5-4
abundance: .
len: 14
j_gene: TRBJ2-5

CDR3aa: CASSQVSRAYEQYF
CDR3nt: TGTGCCAGCAGCCAGGTGAGCAGAGCCTACGAGCAGTACTTC
d_gene: .
v_gene: TRBV3-1/TRBV3-2
abundance: once
len: 14
j_gene: TRBJ2-7

CDR3aa: CASSIKGWQGAEQYF
CDR3nt: TGTGCCAGTAGTATTAAAGGGTGGCAAGGGGCCGAGCAGTACTTC
d_gene: .
v_gene: TRBV19
abundance: .
len: 15
j_gene: TRBJ2-7

CDR3aa: CASSVDLSGNTIYF
CDR3nt: TGTGCCAGCAGCGTAGACCTCTCTGGAAACACCATATATTTT
d_gene: .
v_gene: TRBV9
abundance: .
len: 14
j_gene: TRBJ1-3

CDR3aa: CASSPGATNEKLFF
CDR3nt: TGTGCCAGCAGCCCAGGGGCAACTAATGAAAAACTGTTTTTT
d_gene: .
v_gene: TRBV7-6
abundance: .
len: 14
j_gene: TRBJ1-4

CDR3aa: CASSETSRRTDTQYF
CDR3nt: TGCGCCAGCAGTGAGACTAGCCGACGCACAGATACGCAGTATTTT
d_gene: .
v_gene: TRBV10-1
abundance: .
len: 15
j_gene: TRBJ2-3

CDR3aa: CASSIEGASGNTIYF
CDR3nt: TGTGCCAGTAGTATAGAGGGGGCCTCTGGAAACACCATATATTTT
d_gene: .
v_gene: TRBV19
abundance: .
len: 15
j_gene: TRBJ1-3

CDR3aa: CASSDRTDNIGELFF
CDR3nt: TGTGCCAGCAGCGACCGGACAGACAACATCGGGGAGCTGTTTTTT
d_gene: .
v_gene: TRBV5-8
abundance: .
len: 15
j_gene: TRBJ2-2

CDR3aa: CASTKGQLNTGELFF
CDR3nt: TGTGCCAGTACTAAGGGACAGTTGAACACCGGGGAGCTGTTTTTT
d_gene: TRBD1
v_gene: TRBV19
abundance: .
len: 15
j_gene: TRBJ2-2

CDR3aa: CASSLDSPRGYTF
CDR3nt: TGTGCCAGCAGCTTAGATAGCCCTAGGGGCTACACCTTC
d_gene: .
v_gene: TRBV7-9
abundance: .
len: 13
j_gene: TRBJ1-2

CDR3aa: CASSWQGGFGNTIYF
CDR3nt: TGTGCCAGCAGTTGGCAGGGGGGGTTTGGAAACACCATATATTTT
d_gene: TRBD1
v_gene: TRBV27
abundance: .
len: 15
j_gene: TRBJ1-3

CDR3aa: CASSSDSYEQYF
CDR3nt: TGTGCCAGCAGCTCCGACAGCTACGAGCAGTACTTC
d_gene: .
v_gene: TRBV11-2
abundance: .
len: 12
j_gene: TRBJ2-7

CDR3aa: CASSLVPLTGVKMRANTEAFF
CDR3nt: TGCGCCAGCAGCTTGGTTCCCCTGACAGGGGTGAAGATGAGAGCGAACACTGAAGCTTTCTTT
d_gene: TRBD1
v_gene: TRBV5-1
abundance: .
len: 21
j_gene: TRBJ1-1

CDR3aa: CASSVDLGQPQHF
CDR3nt: TGTGCCAGCAGCGTAGATTTGGGTCAGCCCCAGCATTTT
d_gene: .
v_gene: TRBV9
abundance: .
len: 13
j_gene: TRBJ1-5

CDR3aa: CASSSSRGGYSNQPQHF
CDR3nt: TGTGCCAGCAGCTCCTCTCGAGGGGGTTATAGCAATCAGCCCCAGCATTTT
d_gene: .
v_gene: TRBV7-9
abundance: once
len: 17
j_gene: TRBJ1-5

CDR3aa: CASSPSRQNYGYTF
CDR3nt: TGTGCCAGCAGTCCTAGTCGGCAAAACTATGGCTACACCTTC
d_gene: .
v_gene: TRBV27
abundance: .
len: 14
j_gene: TRBJ1-2

CDR3aa: CAWSVKDSRDPEQYF
CDR3nt: TGTGCCTGGAGTGTCAAGGACAGCCGGGATCCTGAGCAGTACTTC
d_gene: .
v_gene: TRBV30
abundance: .
len: 15
j_gene: TRBJ2-7

CDR3aa: CASSGRGPGELFF
CDR3nt: TGTGCCAGCAGCGGTAGGGGTCCCGGGGAGCTGTTTTTT
d_gene: .
v_gene: TRBV7-6
abundance: .
len: 13
j_gene: TRBJ2-2

CDR3aa: CASSQDGLRGHEQYF
CDR3nt: TGCGCCAGCAGCCAAGATGGGCTCAGGGGGCACGAGCAGTACTTC
d_gene: TRBD1
v_gene: TRBV4-1
abundance: once
len: 15
j_gene: TRBJ2-7

CDR3aa: CASSSGQGRETQYF
CDR3nt: TGCGCCAGCAGCTCTGGACAGGGAAGAGAGACCCAGTACTTC
d_gene: TRBD1
v_gene: TRBV5-1
abundance: .
len: 14
j_gene: TRBJ2-5

CDR3aa: CASSPLLGDTGELFF
CDR3nt: TGTGCCAGCTCACCACTCCTGGGGGACACCGGGGAGCTGTTTTTT
d_gene: .
v_gene: TRBV18
abundance: few
len: 15
j_gene: TRBJ2-2

CDR3aa: CASSLTGTNSPLHF
CDR3nt: TGCGCCAGCAGCTTGACAGGGACCAATTCACCCCTCCACTTT
d_gene: .
v_gene: TRBV5-1
abundance: .
len: 14
j_gene: TRBJ1-6

CDR3aa: CASSVGGAPYEQYF
CDR3nt: TGTGCCAGCAGCGTAGGAGGGGCCCCCTACGAGCAGTACTTC
d_gene: .
v_gene: TRBV9
abundance: .
len: 14
j_gene: TRBJ2-7

CDR3aa: CASSSRTEIYEQYF
CDR3nt: TGTGCCAGCAGTTCCCGGACAGAAATCTACGAGCAGTACTTC
d_gene: .
v_gene: TRBV6-2/TRBV6-3
abundance: .
len: 14
j_gene: TRBJ2-7

CDR3aa: CASSSTGAASLAASSYEQYF
CDR3nt: TGTGCCAGCAGCTCGACAGGGGCAGCCTCCTTAGCGGCTAGCTCCTACGAGCAGTACTTC
d_gene: TRBD1
v_gene: TRBV7-8
abundance: once
len: 20
j_gene: TRBJ2-7

CDR3aa: CASSHNTRERGNSYNEQFF
CDR3nt: TGTGCCAGCAGCCACAACACACGGGAGCGGGGGAACTCCTACAATGAGCAGTTCTTC
d_gene: TRBD2
v_gene: TRBV4-2
abundance: .
len: 19
j_gene: TRBJ2-1

CDR3aa: CASSQVGTEAFF
CDR3nt: TGTGCCAGCAGCCAAGTTGGTACTGAAGCTTTCTTT
d_gene: .
v_gene: TRBV3-1/TRBV3-2
abundance: once
len: 12
j_gene: TRBJ1-1

CDR3aa: CASSYTGGAKNIQYF
CDR3nt: TGTGCCAGCAGCTACACTGGGGGGGCCAAAAACATTCAGTACTTC
d_gene: .
v_gene: TRBV7-9
abundance: .
len: 15
j_gene: TRBJ2-4

CDR3aa: CASSPTGMTTNEKLFF
CDR3nt: TGTGCCAGCTCGCCGACCGGAATGACAACTAATGAAAAACTGTTTTTT
d_gene: .
v_gene: TRBV18
abundance: .
len: 16
j_gene: TRBJ1-4

CDR3aa: CASSQTSGRAREQFF
CDR3nt: TGTGCCAGCAGCCAGACTAGCGGGAGGGCCAGGGAGCAGTTCTTC
d_gene: TRBD2
v_gene: TRBV6-5
abundance: .
len: 15
j_gene: TRBJ2-1

CDR3aa: CASSPQTSGRTGELFF
CDR3nt: TGTGCCAGCAGCCCCCAGACTAGCGGGCGCACCGGGGAGCTGTTTTTT
d_gene: TRBD2
v_gene: TRBV9
abundance: .
len: 16
j_gene: TRBJ2-2

CDR3aa: CARRMRGRGDTGELFF
CDR3nt: TGTGCCAGGAGGATGCGAGGCAGGGGGGACACCGGGGAGCTGTTTTTT
d_gene: .
v_gene: TRBV21-1
abundance: .
len: 16
j_gene: TRBJ2-2

CDR3aa: CASSLLTRYEQYF
CDR3nt: TGTGCCAGCAGCTTATTAACCCGCTACGAGCAGTACTTC
d_gene: .
v_gene: TRBV7-9
abundance: .
len: 13
j_gene: TRBJ2-7

CDR3aa: CASSYKGSSGNTIYF
CDR3nt: TGTGCCAGCAGTTACAAGGGTTCATCTGGAAACACCATATATTTT
d_gene: .
v_gene: TRBV6-5
abundance: once
len: 15
j_gene: TRBJ1-3

CDR3aa: CASSLYRNYGYTF
CDR3nt: TGTGCCAGCAGCTTATACAGAAACTATGGCTACACCTTC
d_gene: .
v_gene: TRBV7-8
abundance: .
len: 13
j_gene: TRBJ1-2

CDR3aa: CASSQDHGGNEQFF
CDR3nt: TGCGCCAGCAGCCAAGATCACGGAGGGAATGAGCAGTTCTTC
d_gene: .
v_gene: TRBV4-1
abundance: .
len: 14
j_gene: TRBJ2-1

CDR3aa: CASSLTRTTYNEQFF
CDR3nt: TGTGCCAGCAGCCTGACGCGGACTACCTACAATGAGCAGTTCTTC
d_gene: .
v_gene: TRBV3-1/TRBV3-2
abundance: .
len: 15
j_gene: TRBJ2-1

CDR3aa: CASSLGQGHTEAFF
CDR3nt: TGCGCCAGCAGCTTGGGACAGGGGCACACTGAAGCTTTCTTT
d_gene: TRBD1
v_gene: TRBV5-1
abundance: .
len: 14
j_gene: TRBJ1-1

CDR3aa: CASSEFSPGGFTEAFF
CDR3nt: TGTGCCAGCAGTGAATTTAGTCCGGGGGGGTTCACTGAAGCTTTCTTT
d_gene: .
v_gene: TRBV6-1
abundance: .
len: 16
j_gene: TRBJ1-1

CDR3aa: CASSRGLAVTDTQYF
CDR3nt: TGTGCCAGCAGCCGTGGACTAGCGGTCACAGATACGCAGTATTTT
d_gene: TRBD2
v_gene: TRBV9
abundance: .
len: 15
j_gene: TRBJ2-3

CDR3aa: CASSEQGNYGYTF
CDR3nt: TGTGCCAGCAGTGAACAGGGGAACTATGGCTACACCTTC
d_gene: .
v_gene: TRBV6-1
abundance: .
len: 13
j_gene: TRBJ1-2

CDR3aa: CASSGGGLAAYNEQFF
CDR3nt: TGTGCCAGCAGCGGAGGGGGACTAGCGGCATACAATGAGCAGTTCTTC
d_gene: TRBD2
v_gene: TRBV9
abundance: .
len: 16
j_gene: TRBJ2-1

CDR3aa: CASSQGLSALGGNTEAFF
CDR3nt: TGCGCCAGCAGCCAAGGGTTGAGCGCCCTAGGGGGGAACACTGAAGCTTTCTTT
d_gene: .
v_gene: TRBV4-1
abundance: .
len: 18
j_gene: TRBJ1-1

CDR3aa: CSATPTGFYGYTF
CDR3nt: TGCAGCGCTACACCTACAGGGTTCTATGGCTACACCTTC
d_gene: .
v_gene: TRBV29-1
abundance: .
len: 13
j_gene: TRBJ1-2

CDR3aa: CASGFGGRAADTQYF
CDR3nt: TGTGCTAGTGGTTTTGGCGGGAGGGCCGCAGATACGCAGTATTTT
d_gene: TRBD2
v_gene: TRBV12-5
abundance: .
len: 15
j_gene: TRBJ2-3

CDR3aa: CATSDSYNSNEQFF
CDR3nt: TGTGCCACCAGTGATTCCTATAATAGCAATGAGCAGTTCTTC
d_gene: .
v_gene: TRBV24-1
abundance: .
len: 14
j_gene: TRBJ2-1

CDR3aa: CASSQADRAPGANVLTF
CDR3nt: TGCGCCAGCAGCCAAGCGGACAGGGCGCCTGGGGCCAACGTCCTGACTTTC
d_gene: TRBD1
v_gene: TRBV4-1
abundance: .
len: 17
j_gene: TRBJ2-6

CDR3aa: CASSHRDANTEAFF
CDR3nt: TGTGCCAGCAGCCACAGGGACGCGAACACTGAAGCTTTCTTT
d_gene: .
v_gene: TRBV7-8
abundance: .
len: 14
j_gene: TRBJ1-1

CDR3aa: CASSVQGARRSPLHF
CDR3nt: TGTGCCAGCAGTGTACAGGGGGCGCGGAGGTCACCCCTCCACTTT
d_gene: TRBD1
v_gene: TRBV6-2/TRBV6-3
abundance: .
len: 15
j_gene: TRBJ1-6

CDR3aa: CASSVGALAPFTDTQYF
CDR3nt: TGTGCCAGCAGCGTAGGGGCCCTCGCTCCGTTCACAGATACGCAGTATTTT
d_gene: .
v_gene: TRBV9
abundance: .
len: 17
j_gene: TRBJ2-3

CDR3aa: CASSSQGETQYF
CDR3nt: TGTGCCAGCAGCTCCCAGGGTGAGACCCAGTACTTC
d_gene: .
v_gene: TRBV6-2/TRBV6-3
abundance: .
len: 12
j_gene: TRBJ2-5

CDR3aa: CASSLSLPGFGTDTQYF
CDR3nt: TGCGCCAGCAGCTTGAGTTTGCCTGGGTTTGGGACAGATACGCAGTATTTT
d_gene: .
v_gene: TRBV5-1
abundance: .
len: 17
j_gene: TRBJ2-3

CDR3aa: CASSLGGGYNEQFF
CDR3nt: TGTGCCAGCAGCTTGGGCGGGGGCTACAATGAGCAGTTCTTC
d_gene: TRBD2
v_gene: TRBV5-8
abundance: .
len: 14
j_gene: TRBJ2-1

CDR3aa: CASSLNSNQPQHF
CDR3nt: TGTGCCAGCAGCCTAAATAGCAATCAGCCCCAGCATTTT
d_gene: .
v_gene: TRBV7-9
abundance: .
len: 13
j_gene: TRBJ1-5

CDR3aa: CASSVGPSGRMGELFF
CDR3nt: TGTGCCAGCAGCGTAGGGCCTAGCGGGAGGATGGGGGAGCTGTTTTTT
d_gene: TRBD2
v_gene: TRBV9
abundance: .
len: 16
j_gene: TRBJ2-2